Below are 27 T cell receptor beta chains sequenced from a single sample in a study of T cell responses to AZD1222 COVID-19 vaccine (TCRdb year 2021). The library was made by the immunoSEQ multiplex PCR assay. TCRdb obtained this table from immuneACCESS and retained in-frame rearrangements with V and J assigned. These tables miss some clones; where compared with another copy, unresolved V genes account for less than half of the shortfall, and the remainder is unexplained. Present in this sample are 100,000 to 150,000 clones, more than 70% of which were seen just once. Just under 4.5% of the sample goes to the ten largest clones. Per the publication, the time point label means: about 28 days (+/-7) after the second vaccine dose. Material: peripheral blood, obtained 28 days after the second AZD1222 dose. These receptors were collected from an adult who received the AZD1222 COVID-19 vaccine.

The J gene is TRBJ1-4, the V gene TRBV6-5; a weak D match, TRBD1 (5 bases). Germline CDR1 and CDR2: MNHEY and SVGAGI. Between the trimmed V and J ends, which lost 8 bases and 5 bases, there was a span of 15 bases. This CDR3 has 14 residues. Written as DNA, the CDR3 is TGTGCCAGCTCCAGGGTAACGACAAATGAAAAACTGTTTTTT. It codes for CASSRVTTNEKLFF.

The rearrangement joins TRBV10-3 to TRBJ1-1; D may be TRBD1 (5 bases). CDR1 ENHRY and CDR2 SYGVKD come from the germline V gene. The V end lost 8 bases, the J end lost 1 base, and 11 bases lay between the germline ends. CDR3 length: 13 amino acids. CDR3 DNA: TGTGCCATCCAGTTCGACAGGAACACTGAAGCTTTCTTT. This codes for CAIQFDRNTEAFF.

J is TRBJ1-1 and V is TRBV7-9; D unclear. Germline V CDR1 and CDR2: SEHNR, FQNEAQ (reference sequence). The CDR3 length is 12 residues. V lost 5 bases and J 3 bases, leaving 7 bases between the germline ends. The CDR3 DNA is TGTGCCAGCAGCGTCCGGTACACTGAAGCTTTCTTT. Amino acids: CASSVRYTEAFF.

V usage is TRBV19 and J usage is TRBJ2-1; 16 bases fit TRBD2. V gave up 7 bases and J gave up 9 bases; unmatched junction bases: 6. Germline V gene sequence: CDR1 LNHDA, CDR2 SQIVND (reference sequence). CDR3 length: 15 amino acids. In DNA form, the CDR3 reads TGTGCCAGTACTGGGACTAGCGGGGGGGTTAGTGAGCAGTTCTTC. Its translation is CASTGTSGGVSEQFF.

The chain recombines TRBV6-2 or TRBV6-3 with TRBJ1-6; unclear D gene. The CDR3 loop spans 14 amino acids. CDR1 is MNHEY, CDR2 SVGEGT, per germline. The V gene lost 3 bases and the J gene lost 12 bases, with 15 bases spanning the gap. CDR3 sequence (DNA): TGTGCCAGCAGTTATAAGGGAACGGTCCGACCCCTCCACTTT. It is translated as CASSYKGTVRPLHF.

The rearrangement uses TRBV5-1 and TRBJ2-5, with 13 bases matching TRBD2. The CDR3 runs to 18 residues. Germline CDR1 SGHRS, CDR2 YFSETQ. Trimming took 0 bases from V and 3 from J; bases not matched to a gene: 8. This CDR3 is CASSLGTSGGIGEETQYF. The CDR3 DNA is TGCGCCAGCAGCTTGGGGACTAGCGGGGGAATAGGGGAAGAGACCCAGTACTTC.

This clone was detected once. V is TRBV5-6 and J is TRBJ2-7; D assignment may be TRBD1 or TRBD2 (5 bases each). V dropped 1 base and J dropped 2 bases, with 22 bases sitting between them. The CDR3 covers 18 residues. Per germline, CDR1 SGHDT and CDR2 YYEEEE. CDR3 loop: CASSLPDSLGTAAYEQYF. For the CDR3, the DNA is TGTGCCAGCAGCTTGCCCGACTCTCTTGGGACGGCGGCCTACGAGCAGTACTTC.

The chain combines TRBV5-6 with TRBJ2-1, with TRBD2 identical over 9 bases. The CDR3 is 15 residues long. In germline, CDR1 is SGHDT, CDR2 YYEEEE. The trim removed 9 bases at V and 1 base at J, leaving 8 bases unmatched. In DNA, the CDR3 is TGTGCCATCAAAGCGGGGGGTCATTCCTACAATGAGCAGTTCTTC. This translates into CAIKAGGHSYNEQFF.

The rearrangement uses TRBV28 and TRBJ2-2, with 7 bases lining up with TRBD1. V was clipped by 6 bases and J by 2 bases; unmatched bases: 6. Germline CDR1 MDHEN, CDR2 SYDVKM. The CDR3 is 15 amino acids. For the CDR3, the DNA is TGTGCCAGCAGGGTGACAGGGAAAAACACCGGGGAGCTGTTTTTT. It is translated as CASRVTGKNTGELFF.

V gene TRBV28 combines with J gene TRBJ2-3; TRBD2 might be the D (5 bases). Germline V gene sequence: CDR1 MDHEN, CDR2 SYDVKM. This CDR3 region has 17 residues. V was clipped by 5 bases and J by 2 bases, with 20 bases between them. CDR3 protein: CASSPYLLEEDTDTQYF. The CDR3 bases are TGTGCCAGCAGTCCCTACCTTCTGGAGGAGGACACAGATACGCAGTATTTT.

V gene TRBV5-5 combines with J gene TRBJ1-4, with D unresolved. The ends were cut back, 6 bases at V and 0 bases at J, with 9 bases in the middle. This CDR3 has 14 amino acids. The germline V gene has CDR1 SGHKS and CDR2 YYEKEE (reference sequence). The CDR3 here is CASTLQSTNEKLFF. The CDR3 DNA reads as TGTGCCAGCACCTTACAGTCAACTAATGAAAAACTGTTTTTT.

The J gene is TRBJ1-1, the V gene TRBV7-9; the match to TRBD1 covers 10 bases. This CDR3 is 18 amino acids long. Germline V gives CDR1 SEHNR, CDR2 FQNEAQ (reference sequence). V lost 2 bases to trimming and J lost 6 bases; unmatched junction nucleotides: 15. The CDR3 DNA follows: TGTGCCAGCAGCTTATTTGGGGGCGGGACAGGGGTTTATCCTGAAGCTTTCTTT. This codes for CASSLFGGGTGVYPEAFF.

The chain is built from TRBV7-7 and TRBJ1-1; 7 bases match TRBD1. V shed 4 bases and J 1 base; nucleotides not matched to a gene: 6. This CDR3 has 15 amino acids. Germline CDR1 SSHAT, CDR2 FNYEAQ (reference sequence). Written as DNA, the CDR3 is TGTGCCAGCAGCTCCAGGGGGTTTGCGAACACTGAAGCTTTCTTT. Its translation: CASSSRGFANTEAFF. The variable domain in full, completed from reference TRBV7-7 and TRBJ1-1, reads GAGVSQSPRYKVTKRGQDVTLRCDPISSHATLYWYQQALGQGPEFLTYFNYEAQPDKSGLPSDRFSAERPEGSISTLTIQRTEQRDSAMYRCASSSRGFANTEAFFGQGTRLTVV.

The rearrangement links TRBV11-3 to TRBJ1-6; unclear D gene. The germline V gene has CDR1 SGHNT and CDR2 YENEEA. The CDR3 extends over 13 amino acids. Trimming removed 1 base from V and 6 bases from J, with 4 bases in between. The CDR3 protein is CASSLGVNSPLHF. The CDR3 DNA follows: TGTGCCAGCAGCTTAGGGGTTAATTCACCCCTCCACTTT.

About this clone: Other DNA sequences in the same sample also yield this CDR3. The chain employs TRBV12-3 or TRBV12-4 and TRBJ1-1; the D is unclear. This CDR3 contains 12 residues. V was cut by 4 bases and J by 5 bases, with 8 bases left in between. CDR3 sequence reads: CASSSLGTEAFF. CDR3 DNA sequence: TGTGCCAGCAGTTCGTTAGGGACTGAAGCTTTCTTT.

The chain combines TRBV25-1 with TRBJ1-1; D is ambiguous. The CDR3 runs 15 residues. From germline, CDR1 is MGHDK and CDR2 SYGVNS. Trimming shortened V by 8 bases and J by 6 bases, and 22 bases separated the two germline ends. CDR3 in DNA: TGTGCCAGCGGGGATCGATGGGCGGAGAGGCCTGAAGCTTTCTTT. It specifies CASGDRWAERPEAFF.

This chain uses TRBV13 with TRBJ1-5; the D is unclear. This CDR3 has 12 residues. V gave up 4 bases and J gave up 2 bases, with 3 bases separating them. The germline V gene encodes CDR1 PRHDT and CDR2 FYEKMQ (reference sequence). CDR3 nucleotide sequence: TGTGCCAGCAGCTCTCGCAATCAGCCCCAGCATTTT. Protein sequence: CASSSRNQPQHF.

The chain has TRBV7-9 and TRBJ1-1, with D possibly being TRBD1 (5 bases). This CDR3 comprises 16 residues. Germline V lookup: CDR1 SEHNR, CDR2 FQNEAQ (reference sequence). Trimming cost V 7 bases and J 0 bases, with 18 bases left between them. CDR3 sequence reads: CASTLSGTVMNTEAFF. The CDR3 bases are TGTGCCAGCACCCTTTCGGGGACGGTGATGAACACTGAAGCTTTCTTT.

V and J are TRBV4-1 and TRBJ1-2; D gene unclear. Trimming cost V 0 bases and J 1 base, with 6 bases left between them. The CDR3 consists of 14 residues. Germline lookup yields CDR1 MGHRA and CDR2 YSYEKL. CDR3 loop: CASSQESVNYGYTF. The CDR3 nucleotides are TGCGCCAGCAGCCAAGAGTCGGTTAACTATGGCTACACCTTC.

The CDR3 spells CASSLTSQGGQTQYF. The DNA of the CDR3 is TGTGCCAGCAGTTTAACGAGTCAGGGAGGACAGACCCAGTACTTC. This rearrangement joins TRBV28 to TRBJ2-5; D may be TRBD2 (6 bases). Deletions cut 2 bases from V and 6 bases from J, with 16 bases between. CDR1 and CDR2 from the germline V gene are MDHEN and SYDVKM. This CDR3 is 15 amino acids long.

The chain links TRBV2 to TRBJ1-2; 7 nucleotides align to TRBD1. CDR1 is SNHLY, CDR2 FYNNEI, per germline. Trimming took 6 bases from V and 5 from J; bases not matched to a gene: 9. This CDR3 has 14 amino acids. The CDR3 nucleotides read TGTGCCAGCAGCGCACAGGGGAGTAATTATGGCTACACCTTC. Protein: CASSAQGSNYGYTF.

This rearrangement joins TRBV6-6 to TRBJ2-7, with 8 bases matching TRBD1. CDR1 is MNHNY and CDR2 is SVGAGI in the germline V gene (reference sequence). The junction had 8 bases not matched to a gene; V was cut back by 8 bases and J by 2 bases. The CDR3 runs to 14 residues. CDR3 amino acids: CASGLRGPTYEQYF. For the CDR3, the DNA is TGTGCCAGCGGCCTCAGGGGGCCAACCTACGAGCAGTACTTC.

The chain links TRBV19 to TRBJ1-1, with D unclear. The germline V gene has CDR1 LNHDA and CDR2 SQIVND (reference sequence). V was shortened by 5 bases and J by 7 bases, with 17 bases between the two germline ends. This CDR3 comprises 14 residues. This CDR3 is CASSDGRHYSEAFF. Here the CDR3 DNA reads TGTGCCAGTAGTGATGGCAGGCATTATAGTGAAGCTTTCTTT.

This chain uses TRBV11-3 with TRBJ2-1; 16 positions agree with TRBD2. With V trimmed by 3 bases and J by 4 bases, 6 bases remained unmatched. The CDR3 has 18 amino acids. Looked up from germline, CDR1 is SGHNT and CDR2 is YENEEA. DNA for the CDR3: TGTGCCAGCAGCTTTCTGGGGACTAGCGGGGGGGCTTACAATGAGCAGTTCTTC. Translating it yields CASSFLGTSGGAYNEQFF.

V and J are TRBV5-1 and TRBJ1-1, with no clear D. V gave up 2 bases and J gave up 4 bases, with 9 bases separating them. The CDR3 length is 13 residues. Germline CDR1 and CDR2: SGHRS and YFSETQ. The CDR3 nucleotides read TGCGCCAGCAGCTTCGGGGAGGCCACTGAAGCTTTCTTT. Translation: CASSFGEATEAFF.

This rearrangement joins TRBV3-1 (or the pseudogene TRBV3-2) to TRBJ1-5; D gene uncertain. Trimming took 1 base from V and 0 from J, leaving 4 bases between them. Germline V gene lookup returns CDR1 LGHDT and CDR2 YNNKEL (reference sequence). The CDR3 runs to 14 residues. The CDR3 DNA is TGTGCCAGCAGCCAAGCCTATAGCAATCAGCCCCAGCATTTT. As protein: CASSQAYSNQPQHF.

This clone turned up a few times. This chain uses TRBV2 with TRBJ1-6, with D possibly matching TRBD1 (5 bases). Deletions cut 2 bases from V and 7 bases from J, with 15 bases between. Per the germline V gene, CDR1 is SNHLY and CDR2 is FYNNEI. This CDR3 has 16 residues. Here the CDR3 reads CASSERGNRGNSPLHF. CDR3 DNA sequence: TGTGCCAGCAGTGAACGGGGGAACAGAGGAAATTCACCCCTCCACTTT.